Listed here are 14 T cell receptor beta chains from one sample, sequenced in a study of blood T cell repertoires in COVID-19. TCRdb's table, derived via immunoSEQ multiplex PCR, lists solely in-frame clones and lacks some. The sample has 290,000 or so clones, 80% to 95% seen once. The sequenced sample was peripheral blood. All receptors come from a woman aged 25 to 39 with COVID-19, enrolled during active disease.

This rearrangement joins TRBV5-1 to TRBJ1-5, with TRBD1 as a possible D gene (5 bases). V was cut by 0 bases and J by 12 bases, with 16 bases left in between. This CDR3 is 14 amino acids long. CDR1 SGHRS and CDR2 YFSETQ come from the germline V gene. CDR3 nucleotide sequence: TGCGCCAGCAGCTTGGATGGGGGGGAGGTCGTCCAGCATTTT. Protein product: CASSLDGGEVVQHF. The full variable domain, in which reference TRBV5-1 and TRBJ1-5 provide the parts outside the CDR3, is KAGVTQTPRYLIKTRGQQVTLSCSPISGHRSVSWYQQTPGQGLQFLFEYFSETQRNKGNFPGRFSGRQFSNSRSEMNVSTLELGDSALYLCASSLDGGEVVQHFGDGTRLSIL.

The chain combines TRBV7-8 with TRBJ1-5; 10 positions match TRBD1. Germline trimming cut 4 bases from V and 3 bases from J; bases unmatched to any gene: 6. Germline V CDR1 and CDR2: SGHVS, FQNEAQ. This CDR3 spans 16 amino acids. The CDR3 bases are TGTGCCAGCAGCTCCCCGGGACAGGGGTTCAATCAGCCCCAGCATTTT. This encodes CASSSPGQGFNQPQHF.

This chain links TRBV9 with TRBJ1-1, with a possible D match to TRBD1 (6 bases). This CDR3 has 16 amino acids. V shed 2 bases and J shed 5 bases, with 19 bases lying between them. The germline V gene has CDR1 SGDLS and CDR2 YYNGEE. CDR3 nucleotides: TGTGCCAGCAGCGTCAATCCGGGGGGCGATGGGACTGAAGCTTTCTTT. It specifies CASSVNPGGDGTEAFF.

The chain employs TRBV18 and TRBJ2-6; TRBD1 agrees at 8 bases. The CDR3 length is 15 residues. The trim removed 5 bases at V and 2 bases at J, leaving 2 bases unmatched. Germline assignment: CDR1 KGHSH and CDR2 LQKENI. CDR3 sequence: CASSDRGTGANVLTF. CDR3 nucleotide sequence: TGTGCCAGCTCAGACAGGGGTACTGGGGCCAACGTCCTGACTTTC. Supplemented by reference TRBV18 and TRBJ2-6, the full variable domain reads NAGVMQNPRHLVRRRGQEARLRCSPMKGHSHVYWYRQLPEEGLKFMVYLQKENIIDESGMPKERFSAEFPKEGPSILRIQQVVRGDSAAYFCASSDRGTGANVLTFGAGSRLTVL.

This clone was seen just once. J is TRBJ1-2 and V is TRBV12-3 or TRBV12-4, with D possibly TRBD1 on 6 matching bases. The CDR3 consists of 13 residues. Between the trimmed V and J ends, which lost 5 bases and 2 bases, there was a span of 9 bases. The CDR3 protein is CASSNTGNYGYTF. DNA of the CDR3: TGTGCCAGCAGTAACACAGGGAACTATGGCTACACCTTC.

This clone was counted once. CDR3 in amino acids: CASSLRTGLATNEKLFF. The CDR3 bases are TGTGCCAGCAGCCTTCGGACAGGGCTAGCAACTAATGAAAAACTGTTTTTT. The rearrangement joins TRBV3-1 (or the pseudogene TRBV3-2) to TRBJ1-4; 8 bases fit TRBD1. CDR1 and CDR2 (germline): LGHDT, YNNKEL (reference sequence). This CDR3 has 17 residues. Trimming at V came to 4 bases and at J to 0 bases, leaving 7 bases not matched to a gene.

The V gene is TRBV2, the J gene TRBJ2-5; 15 bases align to TRBD2. Germline CDR1 reads SNHLY; CDR2 reads FYNNEI. This CDR3 region has 17 residues. Trimming took 3 bases from V and 4 from J; bases not matched to a gene: 6. CDR3 residues: CASSDLGLAGGRETQYF. The CDR3 DNA reads TGTGCCAGCAGTGATCTGGGACTAGCGGGAGGTCGAGAGACCCAGTACTTC.

The rearrangement uses TRBV30 and TRBJ2-7; perhaps TRBD1 as D (5 bases). V lost 3 bases and J 2 bases, leaving 8 bases between the germline ends. The CDR3 is made up of 12 amino acids. Germline CDR1 is GTSNPN and CDR2 is SVGIG (reference sequence). In DNA form, the CDR3 reads TGTGCCTGGAGCGGCAGGGCCTACGAGCAGTACTTC. Translation: CAWSGRAYEQYF.

This chain joins TRBV5-8 and TRBJ1-4; 10 bases are a match to TRBD1. CDR1 and CDR2 (germline): SGHTS, YDEGEE. Trimming at V came to 4 bases and at J to 0 bases, leaving 3 bases not matched to a gene. The CDR3 extends over 16 amino acids. The CDR3 DNA reads as TGTGCCAGCAGCCGGGACAGGGGTGCAACTAATGAAAAACTGTTTTTT. It codes for CASSRDRGATNEKLFF.

V is TRBV30 and J is TRBJ1-4; the D gene is possibly TRBD1 (5 bases). Per the germline V gene, CDR1 is GTSNPN and CDR2 is SVGIG (reference sequence). V was shortened by 2 bases and J by 3 bases, with 16 bases between the two germline ends. This CDR3 has 16 amino acids. CDR3 DNA sequence: TGTGCCTGGAGTCCCCAGTTCGGGGGGGCTAATGAAAAACTGTTTTTT. Its protein is CAWSPQFGGANEKLFF.

This chain joins TRBV20-1 and TRBJ1-5, with D tentatively TRBD1 (5 bases). Germline V lookup: CDR1 DFQATT, CDR2 SNEGSKA (reference sequence). The CDR3 has 13 amino acids. Deletions cut 3 bases from V and 4 bases from J, with 10 bases between. In nucleotides, the CDR3 is TGCAGTGCTAGTGCAGGGAGGAATCAGCCCCAGCATTTT. Amino acid sequence: CSASAGRNQPQHF.

The V call is TRBV24-1, the J call TRBJ1-2; TRBD1 matches 8 bases. The ends lost 0 bases at V and 4 bases at J; junction bases unmatched: 6. There are 16 residues in the CDR3. Germline V gene sequence: CDR1 KGHDR, CDR2 SFDVKD. As DNA, the CDR3 is TGTGCCACCAGTGATTTGCGAGGGACAGGAGGCTATGGCTACACCTTC. This sequence encodes CATSDLRGTGGYGYTF.

This clone showed up just once. The chain combines TRBV27 with TRBJ1-1; tentative D call: TRBD1 (6 bases). The V gene's germline CDR1 is MNHEY and CDR2 SMNVEV (reference sequence). The CDR3 runs 16 residues. The V end was cut by 5 bases, the J end by 0 bases, with 16 bases between. The CDR3 DNA reads as TGTGCCAGCAGTCCCACCCAGGGGTCCATGAACACTGAAGCTTTCTTT. Translation gives CASSPTQGSMNTEAFF.

J is TRBJ2-3 and V is TRBV19; 11 bases map to TRBD2. J lost 0 bases, V lost 5 bases, and 13 bases had no gene match. CDR1 and CDR2 from the germline V gene are LNHDA and SQIVND (reference sequence). The CDR3 totals 19 residues. The CDR3 loop is CASSGALAGGSPSTDTQYF. Written as DNA, the CDR3 is TGTGCCAGTAGTGGGGCTCTAGCGGGAGGATCTCCTAGCACAGATACGCAGTATTTT.